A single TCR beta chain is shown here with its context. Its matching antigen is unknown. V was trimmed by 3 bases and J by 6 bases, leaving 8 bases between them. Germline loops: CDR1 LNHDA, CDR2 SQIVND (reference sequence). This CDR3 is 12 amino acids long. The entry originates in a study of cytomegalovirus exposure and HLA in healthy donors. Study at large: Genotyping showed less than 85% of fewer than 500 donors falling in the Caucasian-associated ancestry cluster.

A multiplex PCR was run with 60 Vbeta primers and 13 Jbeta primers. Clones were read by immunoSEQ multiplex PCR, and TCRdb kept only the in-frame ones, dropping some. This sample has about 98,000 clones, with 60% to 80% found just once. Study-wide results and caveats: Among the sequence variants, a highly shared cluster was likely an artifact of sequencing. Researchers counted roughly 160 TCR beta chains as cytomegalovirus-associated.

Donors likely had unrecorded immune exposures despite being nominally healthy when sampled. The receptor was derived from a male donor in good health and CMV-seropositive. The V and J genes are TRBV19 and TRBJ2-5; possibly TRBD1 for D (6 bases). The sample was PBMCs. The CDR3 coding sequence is TGTGCCAGTAGTATCAGGGGACAGACCCAGTACTTC. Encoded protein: CASSIRGQTQYF.